One sample yielded the 17 T cell receptor beta chains listed below, sequenced in a study of blood T cell repertoires in COVID-19 (dated by TCRdb to about 2020). The library was prepared using the immunoSEQ multiplex PCR assay. TCRdb retrieved this table from immuneACCESS and kept in-frame rearrangements only. Not all clones are present; in checked studies, unresolved V genes account for under half, and no reason is known for the remainder. The sample profile shows about 270,000 clones; approximately 77% of them were found once. About 3.4% of the sample goes to the ten largest clones. The sequenced sample consisted of peripheral blood. The receptors were gathered from a woman in her late teens or twenties with acute or convalescent COVID-19.

The chain couples TRBV6-6 to TRBJ1-5; D may be TRBD1 (5 bases). This CDR3 region has 15 residues. CDR1 and CDR2 from the germline V gene are MNHNY and SVGAGI (reference sequence). Between the trimmed V and J ends, which lost 4 bases and 6 bases, there was a span of 16 bases. CDR3 in amino acids: CASSSPGPGGQPQHF. The CDR3 DNA sequence: TGTGCCAGCAGTTCTCCGGGACCGGGGGGTCAGCCCCAGCATTTT.

This chain connects TRBV7-8 to TRBJ1-1; D unresolved. The CDR3 totals 13 residues. Germline CDR1 and CDR2: SGHVS and FQNEAQ. Trimming removed 0 bases from V and 10 bases from J, with 12 bases in between. The CDR3 protein is CASSLAVRRGAFF. CDR3 coding DNA: TGTGCCAGCAGCTTAGCAGTCAGGCGGGGAGCTTTCTTT.

In this sample, this clone turned up once. V is TRBV4-1 and J is TRBJ2-5; 12 nucleotides match TRBD1. The CDR3 is 16 amino acids. CDR1 and CDR2 from the germline V gene are MGHRA and YSYEKL. V was pared by 3 bases and J by 5 bases, with 7 bases of the junction left unmatched. The CDR3 coding sequence is TGCGCCAGCAGCCACAGCCGGGACAGGGGGCAGGAGACCCAGTACTTC. It encodes CASSHSRDRGQETQYF.

This clone was counted a few times. J is TRBJ2-3 and V is TRBV7-8; TRBD2 agrees at 15 bases. Germline values: CDR1 SGHVS, CDR2 FQNEAQ. V gave up 4 bases and J gave up 5 bases; unmatched junction bases: 16. The CDR3 spans 20 residues. CDR3 sequence: CASSSDRGHPGLAGGDTQYF. The CDR3 DNA sequence: TGTGCCAGCAGCTCGGATAGGGGTCACCCGGGACTAGCGGGGGGAGATACGCAGTATTTT.

This clone came up once. V is TRBV6-5 and J is TRBJ1-2; 7 bases are shared with TRBD1. V was pared by 6 bases and J by 8 bases, with 15 bases of the junction left unmatched. The CDR3 covers 15 residues. Looked up from germline, CDR1 is MNHEY and CDR2 is SVGAGI. As DNA, the CDR3 is TGTGCCAGCAGCCGCACACGACAGGGAGCAGGGGGCTACACCTTC. Translated: CASSRTRQGAGGYTF.

Here the CDR3 DNA reads TGCAGCGTTGAAGGCAAACTAGAACGTGAGACCCAGTACTTC. This translates into CSVEGKLERETQYF. V usage is TRBV29-1 and J usage is TRBJ2-5, with D tentatively TRBD2 (5 bases). CDR1 is SQVTM, CDR2 ANQGSEA, per germline. The CDR3 spans 14 residues. Trimming took off 1 base at V and 5 bases at J, with 14 bases between the two ends.

The chain recombines TRBV15 with TRBJ2-7, with D maybe TRBD2 (6 bases). There are 14 residues in the CDR3. The V gene lost 3 bases and the J gene lost 6 bases, with 15 bases spanning the gap. The V gene's germline CDR1 is LNHNV and CDR2 YYDKDF (reference sequence). CDR3 residues: CATSRGPGVTEQYF. The CDR3 bases are TGTGCCACCAGCAGGGGCCCGGGGGTCACCGAGCAGTACTTC.

V gene TRBV7-2 combines with J gene TRBJ2-5; 15 bases are a match to TRBD2. The germline gives CDR1 SGHTA, CDR2 FQGNSA. CDR3 size: 18 residues. J gave up 5 bases and V 3 bases, and 10 bases lay outside the gene matches. CDR3 nucleotide sequence: TGTGCCAGCAGCTTGCCGGGACTAGCGGGAGGCGTTGGGGAGACCCAGTACTTC. The encoded protein is CASSLPGLAGGVGETQYF.

This chain uses TRBV2 with TRBJ2-6; the match to TRBD2 covers 12 bases. The V gene's germline CDR1 is SNHLY and CDR2 FYNNEI. CDR3 length equals 19 residues. V gave up 5 bases and J gave up 2 bases; unmatched junction bases: 10. This CDR3 is CASSFPSGRAVAGANVLTF. The CDR3 DNA follows: TGTGCCAGCAGTTTCCCTAGCGGGAGGGCCGTAGCTGGGGCCAACGTCCTGACTTTC.

The chain uses TRBV19 and TRBJ2-5; the D is unclear. The V end lost 3 bases, the J end lost 2 bases, and 22 bases lay between the germline ends. The CDR3 has 18 residues. Germline CDR1 LNHDA, CDR2 SQIVND (reference sequence). This CDR3 is CASSISSVVGAGQETQYF. The CDR3 DNA follows: TGTGCCAGTAGTATCTCTTCGGTGGTGGGCGCAGGACAAGAGACCCAGTACTTC.

The gene calls are TRBV6-1 and TRBJ2-1, with 7 positions matching TRBD2. The V and J ends lost 1 base and 0 bases, in that order; junction bases with no gene match: 3. CDR3 length: 16 residues. Looked up from germline, CDR1 is MNHNS and CDR2 is SASEGT. CDR3 nucleotide sequence: TGTGCCAGCAGTGAAGATCTAGCGGCCTCCTACAATGAGCAGTTCTTC. Translating gives CASSEDLAASYNEQFF.

The chain has TRBV18 and TRBJ2-7; possibly TRBD2 for D (5 bases). Trimming pared 2 bases from V and 4 bases from J, leaving 6 bases between. In germline, CDR1 is KGHSH, CDR2 LQKENI. This CDR3 is built from 12 residues. The chain's CDR3 is CASSPGSYEQYF. The CDR3 DNA is TGTGCCAGCTCACCAGGGAGTTACGAGCAGTACTTC.

In this sample, this clone turned up a few times. V usage is TRBV11-2 and J usage is TRBJ1-6; D remains unclear. The germline V and J ends were trimmed by 5 bases and 9 bases, with 17 bases remaining between them. The germline CDR1 and CDR2 sequences are SGHAT and FQNNGV. CDR3 length: 15 residues. CDR3 sequence reads: CASSPSGRSGSPLHF. The CDR3 nucleotides are TGTGCCAGCAGCCCGAGCGGCCGGTCGGGTTCACCCCTCCACTTT.

CDR3 amino acids: CAWSAGTSGLTDTQYF. The CDR3 DNA reads as TGTGCCTGGAGTGCCGGGACTAGTGGACTCACAGATACGCAGTATTTT. This rearrangement joins TRBV30 to TRBJ2-3; 8 nucleotides match TRBD2. V dropped 1 base and J dropped 2; count of bases not matched to a gene: 8. CDR1 is GTSNPN, CDR2 SVGIG, per germline (reference sequence). CDR3 size: 16 residues.

This clone was seen many times. The chain combines TRBV5-4 with TRBJ2-3; 9 nucleotides line up with TRBD2. Germline lookup yields CDR1 SGHNT and CDR2 YYREEE (reference sequence). The CDR3 extends over 16 amino acids. Trimming removed 2 bases from V and 4 bases from J; junction bases left unmatched: 8. The CDR3 region is CASSLPLAGTPDTQYF. The CDR3 DNA sequence: TGTGCCAGCAGCTTACCGCTAGCGGGGACTCCAGATACGCAGTATTTT.

The chain joins TRBV28 to TRBJ2-1, with 8 bases that match TRBD2. The CDR3 is 16 residues long. Germline CDR1 MDHEN, CDR2 SYDVKM. V was pared by 7 bases and J by 0 bases, with 8 bases of the junction left unmatched. CDR3 protein: CASNRASGSSYNEQFF. The CDR3 DNA sequence: TGTGCCAGCAACAGGGCTAGCGGGTCCTCCTACAATGAGCAGTTCTTC.

The DNA of the CDR3 is TGTGCCAGCAGCTTAGCAGGGGAAGCCTACGAGCAGTACTTC. Amino acids: CASSLAGEAYEQYF. This chain uses TRBV7-2 with TRBJ2-7, with D possibly being TRBD1 (5 bases). Germline loops: CDR1 SGHTA, CDR2 FQGNSA. The length of the CDR3 is 14 residues. V was cut by 0 bases and J by 2 bases, with 8 bases left in between.